The clone carrying this T cell receptor (beta chain) was observed once. This sample is drawn from a study of blood T cell repertoires in COVID-19. TCRdb's table, derived via immunoSEQ multiplex PCR, lists solely in-frame clones and lacks some. The profile shows some 300,000 clones, around 89% of them singletons. CDR1 MNHNY and CDR2 SVGAGI come from the germline V gene (reference sequence). The CDR3 has 14 residues. V lost 4 bases and J 0 bases, leaving 9 bases between the germline ends. The sequence was collected from a woman in her 40s with COVID-19, enrolled during active disease. The chain links TRBV6-6 to TRBJ1-2; perhaps TRBD1 as D (5 bases). Sequencing input: peripheral blood. The CDR3 here is CASSSGFSNYGYTF. In DNA form, the CDR3 reads TGTGCCAGCAGTTCAGGGTTTTCTAACTATGGCTACACCTTC.